This T cell receptor (beta chain) was sequenced during a study of shared clonotypes between healthy human individuals. Study-level points and caveats: Clonotype sharing among donors likely depends on sequencing depth.

Trimming left V 1 base short and J 0 bases short, with 10 bases between. The germline CDR1 and CDR2 sequences are LNHDA and SQIVND (reference sequence). The CDR3 spans 15 residues. The authors split each subset's genomic DNA evenly across several immunoSEQ plates. Assay used: immunoSEQ multiplex PCR; TCRdb lists only in-frame clones, some missing. Of approximately 530,000 clones listed, about 96% are singletons. About this clone: Its antigen remains unknown.

The V gene is TRBV19, the J gene TRBJ2-7; D unclear. What was sequenced was naive CD4+ T cells sorted from blood. As for subset: CD45RA+ positively selected. The sequence was collected from a woman aged 25 to 39 in good health. CDR3 nucleotides: TGTGCCAGTAGTATAGCGGCAGTTTCCTCCTACGAGCAGTACTTC. This codes for CASSIAAVSSYEQYF. The entire variable domain, with the rest obtained from reference TRBV19 and TRBJ2-7, is as follows: DGGITQSPKYLFRKEGQNVTLSCEQNLNHDAMYWYRQDPGQGLRLIYYSQIVNDFQKGDIAEGYSVSREKKESFPLTVTSAQKNPTAFYLCASSIAAVSSYEQYFGPGTRLTVT.